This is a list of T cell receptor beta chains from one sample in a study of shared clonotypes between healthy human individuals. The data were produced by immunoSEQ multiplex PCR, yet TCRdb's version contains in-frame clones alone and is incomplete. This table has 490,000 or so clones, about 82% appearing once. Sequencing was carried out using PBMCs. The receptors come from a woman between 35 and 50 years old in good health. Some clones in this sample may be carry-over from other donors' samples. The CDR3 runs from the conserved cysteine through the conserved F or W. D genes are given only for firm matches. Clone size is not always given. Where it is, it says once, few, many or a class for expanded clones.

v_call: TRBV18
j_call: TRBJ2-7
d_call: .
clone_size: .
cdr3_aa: CASSLRPSRDYYEQYF
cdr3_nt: TGTGCCAGCTCACTTCGCCCGAGCAGGGATTACTACGAGCAGTACTTC

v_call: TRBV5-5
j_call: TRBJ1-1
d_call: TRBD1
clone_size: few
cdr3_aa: CASSLDRGTEAFF
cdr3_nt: TGTGCCAGCAGCTTAGACAGGGGTACTGAAGCTTTCTTT

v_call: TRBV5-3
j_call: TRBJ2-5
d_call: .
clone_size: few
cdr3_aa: CARSSNGAWTAKETQYF
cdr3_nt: TGTGCCAGAAGCTCCAATGGGGCATGGACAGCCAAAGAGACCCAGTACTTC

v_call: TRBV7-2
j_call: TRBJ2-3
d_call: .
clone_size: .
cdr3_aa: CASSPQGGTRTDTQYF
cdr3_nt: TGTGCCAGCAGCCCGCAGGGCGGGACACGCACAGATACGCAGTATTTT

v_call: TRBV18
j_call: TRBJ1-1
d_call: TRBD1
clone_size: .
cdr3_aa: CASSTGTGNTEAFF
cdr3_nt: TGTGCCAGCTCTACCGGGACAGGGAACACTGAAGCTTTCTTT

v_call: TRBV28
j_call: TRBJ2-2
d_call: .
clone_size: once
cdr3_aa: CASSTTFPGELFF
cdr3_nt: TGTGCCAGCAGTACCACGTTCCCCGGGGAGCTGTTTTTT

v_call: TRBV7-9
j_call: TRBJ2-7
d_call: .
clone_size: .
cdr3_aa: CASSPRSYEQYF
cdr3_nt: TGTGCCAGCAGCCCCCGCTCCTACGAGCAATACTTC

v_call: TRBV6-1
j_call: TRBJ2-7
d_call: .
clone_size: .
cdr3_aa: CASSTSFSSYEQYF
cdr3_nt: TGTGCCAGCAGCACTAGCTTCTCCTCCTACGAGCAGTACTTC

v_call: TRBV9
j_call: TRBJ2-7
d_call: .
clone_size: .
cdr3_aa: CASSPWGDEQYF
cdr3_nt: TGTGCCAGCAGCCCTTGGGGCGACGAGCAGTACTTC

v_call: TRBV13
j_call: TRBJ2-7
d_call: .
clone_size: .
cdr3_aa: CASSLRGRGIIYEQYF
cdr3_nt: TGTGCCAGCAGCTTAAGGGGGCGCGGGATAATCTACGAGCAGTACTTC

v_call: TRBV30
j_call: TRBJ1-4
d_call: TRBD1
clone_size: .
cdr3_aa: CAWSVRQGGTNEKLFF
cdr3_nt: TGTGCCTGGAGTGTAAGACAGGGGGGGACTAATGAAAAACTGTTTTTT

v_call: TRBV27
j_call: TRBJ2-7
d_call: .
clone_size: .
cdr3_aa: CASLPLEQYF
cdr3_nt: TGTGCCAGTCTTCCTCTCGAGCAGTACTTC

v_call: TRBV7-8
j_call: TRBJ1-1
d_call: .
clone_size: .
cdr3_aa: CASSPSAANTEAFF
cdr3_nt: TGTGCCAGCAGCCCCTCGGCAGCGAACACTGAAGCTTTCTTT

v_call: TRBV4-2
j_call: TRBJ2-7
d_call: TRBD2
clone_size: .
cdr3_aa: CASSQPASGSRYEQYF
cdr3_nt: TGTGCCAGCAGCCAACCTGCTAGCGGGAGTAGGTACGAGCAGTACTTC